These 26 T cell receptor beta chains share one sample of origin, sequenced in a study of naive and memory T cell subsets (dated by TCRdb to the late 2010s). The protocol used for the library was UMI-ligation and nested PCR. Sequencing was performed on an Illumina MiSeq. The beta constant-region primer was an equimolar mix of two oligonucleotides covering both TRBC1 and TRBC2. TCRdb applied fastp at Q25 and MiXCR to the public reads, then kept only in-frame beta chains. Entries that share a CDR3 protein sequence are merged under the most common genes and DNA. Within this sample are 150,000 or so distinct CDR3 sequences, with approximately 17% of them counted one time only. About 0.15% of the sample goes to the ten largest clones. Sequencing was done on a sample of naive CD4+ T cells from blood. The cell subset or site label corresponds to: naive T cells, CD45RA high CD27+. These receptors were taken from a human donor in good health.

This clonotype occurred a few times. CDR3 in DNA: TGTGCCAGCAGTACCGCAACTAGCGGGAGTCCCGAGCAGTACTTC. It codes for CASSTATSGSPEQYF. This sequence joins TRBV6-2 or TRBV6-3 and TRBJ2-7; TRBD2 matches 11 bases. CDR3 length equals 15 residues. Trimming took 5 bases from V and 6 from J; bases not matched to a gene: 9. Germline loops: CDR1 MNHEY, CDR2 SVGEGT.

This clonotype was counted only a few times. This chain uses TRBV18 with TRBJ2-1; 9 positions agree with TRBD2. V shed 3 bases and J 0 bases; nucleotides not matched to a gene: 0. There are 15 residues in the CDR3. Per germline, CDR1 KGHSH and CDR2 LQKENI. The CDR3 nucleotides read TGTGCCAGCTCACCGCGGGAGGGCTCCTACAATGAGCAGTTCTTC. It specifies CASSPREGSYNEQFF.

This chain links TRBV28 with TRBJ2-7; 10 nucleotides agree with TRBD2. The CDR3 totals 16 residues. Germline CDR1 and CDR2: MDHEN and SYDVKM. V gave up 8 bases and J gave up 3 bases; unmatched junction bases: 13. CDR3 in DNA: TGTGCCAGCTCTCCCGCGGGCCTAGCGGGAGACTACGAGCAGTACTTC. Its protein is CASSPAGLAGDYEQYF. Using reference TRBV28 and TRBJ2-7 for the parts outside the CDR3, the full variable domain is DVKVTQSSRYLVKRTGEKVFLECVQDMDHENMFWYRQDPGLGLRLIYFSYDVKMKEKGDIPEGYSVSREKKERFSLILESASTNQTSMYLCASSPAGLAGDYEQYFGPGTRLTVT.

V usage is TRBV6-5 and J usage is TRBJ1-1; a possible D gene is TRBD1 (5 bases). Germline values: CDR1 MNHEY, CDR2 SVGAGI. V shed 7 bases and J shed 5 bases, with 11 bases lying between them. CDR3 length equals 12 residues. CDR3 in amino acids: CASTRGGTEAFF. The CDR3 DNA sequence: TGTGCCAGCACCCGCGGGGGGACTGAAGCTTTCTTT.

This clonotype showed up many times. This chain uses TRBV6-5 with TRBJ2-3; 7 nucleotides match TRBD2. This CDR3 is 15 amino acids long. V dropped 5 bases and J dropped 0; count of bases not matched to a gene: 5. Germline CDR1 MNHEY, CDR2 SVGAGI. The CDR3 here is CASSPRSGSTDTQYF. CDR3 DNA: TGTGCCAGCAGTCCCCGTAGCGGGAGCACAGATACGCAGTATTTT.

The chain couples TRBV9 to TRBJ2-2; D not certain. Per the germline V gene, CDR1 is SGDLS and CDR2 is YYNGEE. V was clipped by 2 bases and J by 6 bases, with 5 bases between them. The length of the CDR3 is 12 residues. The CDR3 loop reads CASSVSSGELFF. CDR3 DNA: TGTGCCAGCAGCGTTAGCTCCGGGGAGCTGTTTTTT.

The rearrangement uses TRBV6-6 and TRBJ1-3; D unclear. The CDR3 totals 13 residues. V lost 7 bases and J lost 3, with 10 bases in between. Per the germline V gene, CDR1 is MNHNY and CDR2 is SVGAGI (reference sequence). The CDR3 sequence is CASTRTVGNTIYF. For the CDR3, the DNA is TGTGCCAGCACAAGGACGGTTGGAAACACCATATATTTT.

V is TRBV13 and J is TRBJ2-1; TRBD1 matches at 8 bases. There are 15 residues in the CDR3. The germline V gene encodes CDR1 PRHDT and CDR2 FYEKMQ (reference sequence). The V and J ends lost 5 bases and 4 bases, in that order; junction bases with no gene match: 7. The CDR3, as DNA: TGTGCCAGCAGCATCGGACAGGGAGGATACAATGAGCAGTTCTTC. Translated, it gives CASSIGQGGYNEQFF.

The J gene is TRBJ2-7, the V gene TRBV4-1, with TRBD1 identical over 7 bases. This CDR3 spans 14 amino acids. Germline V gene data show CDR1 as MGHRA and CDR2 as YSYEKL. Germline trimming cut 6 bases from V and 2 bases from J; bases unmatched to any gene: 7. CDR3 in amino acids: CASRQTGTAYEQYF. CDR3 DNA: TGCGCCAGCAGACAGACAGGGACCGCCTACGAGCAGTACTTC.

J is TRBJ2-1 and V is TRBV7-3; 14 bases agree with TRBD2. The V gene's germline CDR1 is SGHTA and CDR2 FQGTGA. Germline trimming cut 4 bases from V and 7 bases from J; bases unmatched to any gene: 6. CDR3 length equals 16 residues. Here the CDR3 reads CASSSPGTSGRNEQFF. CDR3 sequence (DNA): TGTGCCAGCAGCTCCCCCGGGACTAGCGGGAGAAATGAGCAGTTCTTC.

This clonotype was seen more than once but under ten times. The J gene is TRBJ2-1, the V gene TRBV28; D is unresolved. The CDR3 spans 12 residues. Looked up from germline, CDR1 is MDHEN and CDR2 is SYDVKM. The germline V and J ends were trimmed by 3 bases and 6 bases, with 6 bases remaining between them. CDR3: CASSFPPNEQFF. The CDR3 region has the DNA TGTGCCAGCAGTTTCCCTCCCAATGAGCAGTTCTTC. Combining the CDR3 with reference TRBV28 and TRBJ2-1 gives the whole variable domain DVKVTQSSRYLVKRTGEKVFLECVQDMDHENMFWYRQDPGLGLRLIYFSYDVKMKEKGDIPEGYSVSREKKERFSLILESASTNQTSMYLCASSFPPNEQFFGPGTRLTVL.

This clonotype was observed a few times. This chain uses TRBV7-9 with TRBJ1-1, with D unresolved. Germline CDR1 reads SEHNR; CDR2 reads FQNEAQ (reference sequence). This CDR3 contains 10 residues. Trimming removed 5 bases at V and 8 bases at J, with 6 bases between. CDR3 loop: CASSVGEAFF. CDR3 DNA: TGTGCCAGCAGCGTTGGCGAAGCTTTCTTT.

V gene TRBV7-9 combines with J gene TRBJ1-3, with D hard to call. The CDR3 is made up of 16 amino acids. The V end lost 3 bases, the J end lost 2 bases, and 14 bases lay between the germline ends. The germline CDR1 and CDR2 sequences are SEHNR and FQNEAQ (reference sequence). The CDR3, as DNA: TGTGCCAGCAGCTTCGCGATGACCGGGGCTGGAAACACCATATATTTT. This encodes CASSFAMTGAGNTIYF.

The CDR3: CSVGNTGNEQFF. In DNA, the CDR3 is TGCAGCGTTGGCAACACAGGCAATGAGCAGTTCTTC. The genes are TRBV29-1 and TRBJ2-1, with D perhaps matching TRBD1 (5 bases). Germline loops: CDR1 SQVTM, CDR2 ANQGSEA. The V end lost 4 bases, the J end lost 6 bases, and 10 bases lay between the germline ends. The CDR3 loop spans 12 amino acids.

The J gene is TRBJ2-1, the V gene TRBV19, with TRBD2 identical over 11 bases. V shed 6 bases, J shed 5 bases, and the junction held 6 bases outside the gene matches. Germline V gene sequence: CDR1 LNHDA, CDR2 SQIVND (reference sequence). The CDR3 contains 15 residues. Here the CDR3 reads CASRKGGLADNEQFF. For the CDR3, the DNA is TGTGCCAGTAGGAAAGGGGGACTAGCGGACAATGAGCAGTTCTTC.

This sequence joins TRBV30 and TRBJ2-3; 9 bases map to TRBD2. The junction had 11 bases not matched to a gene; V was cut back by 5 bases and J by 2 bases. Germline V gene sequence: CDR1 GTSNPN, CDR2 SVGIG (reference sequence). CDR3 length: 16 residues. The CDR3: CAWQKRWTSDTDTQYF. DNA of the CDR3: TGTGCCTGGCAAAAAAGGTGGACTAGCGACACAGATACGCAGTATTTT.

This clonotype was recorded a few times. In nucleotides, the CDR3 is TGTGCCAGCAGCTTAGCGGGTGCGGGAGGGCCACTTCCCACCGGGGAGCTGTTTTTT. Encoded protein: CASSLAGAGGPLPTGELFF. The chain combines TRBV7-2 with TRBJ2-2; 9 bases are a match to TRBD2. Trimming cost V 0 bases and J 4 bases; bases outside gene matches: 12. The CDR3 has 19 residues. The germline CDR1 and CDR2 sequences are SGHTA and FQGNSA.

This clonotype was detected only a few times. The chain has TRBV7-8 and TRBJ2-7, with 10 bases matching TRBD1. This CDR3 spans 17 amino acids. V lost 5 bases, J lost 4 bases, and 14 bases stayed unmatched. Germline lookup yields CDR1 SGHVS and CDR2 FQNEAQ. The CDR3 nucleotides are TGTGCCAGCAGCCACAGACTTGCAGGACAGGGGGATTACGAGCAGTACTTC. Protein sequence: CASSHRLAGQGDYEQYF. Variable domain in full (rest from reference TRBV7-8 and TRBJ2-7): GAGVSQSPRYKVAKRGQDVALRCDPISGHVSLFWYQQALGQGPEFLTYFQNEAQLDKSGLPSDRFFAERPEGSVSTLKIQRTQQEDSAVYLCASSHRLAGQGDYEQYFGPGTRLTVT.

The chain employs TRBV5-1 and TRBJ1-4; a possible D gene is TRBD1 (5 bases). Trimming stripped 1 base from V and 8 bases from J, with 12 bases between. CDR3 size: 14 residues. The germline V gene has CDR1 SGHRS and CDR2 YFSETQ. Here the CDR3 DNA reads TGCGCCAGCAGCTTGACCGGGGACTCCGAAAAACTGTTTTTT. It yields the protein CASSLTGDSEKLFF.

This clonotype was detected many times. The V and J genes are TRBV20-1 and TRBJ2-5; TRBD2 matches at 12 bases. Trimming at V came to 3 bases and at J to 3 bases, leaving 5 bases not matched to a gene. CDR3 length: 15 amino acids. Germline CDR1 DFQATT, CDR2 SNEGSKA (reference sequence). The CDR3 coding sequence is TGCAGTGCTAGTGGACTAGCGGGATCGGAAGAGACCCAGTACTTC. Protein product: CSASGLAGSEETQYF.

This clonotype appeared many times. V usage is TRBV20-1 and J usage is TRBJ2-3; 7 bases fit TRBD2. V trimming: 1 base; J trimming: 7 bases; junction bases outside the gene matches: 11. Germline loops: CDR1 DFQATT, CDR2 SNEGSKA (reference sequence). This CDR3 is built from 15 residues. The CDR3 is CSARASGWLGYTQYF. The CDR3, as DNA: TGCAGTGCTAGAGCTAGCGGTTGGTTGGGGTATACGCAGTATTTT.

The rearrangement links TRBV7-3 to TRBJ1-1, with TRBD1 as a possible D gene (5 bases). Germline CDR1 and CDR2: SGHTA and FQGTGA. This CDR3 is 15 amino acids long. V was cut by 5 bases and J by 1 base, with 14 bases left in between. As DNA, the CDR3 is TGTGCCAGCAGCCTCGAGAGAGGGGCGAACACTGAAGCTTTCTTT. Translating it yields CASSLERGANTEAFF.

This clonotype was detected a few times. CDR3 sequence: CSARDLAGTYEQYF. CDR3 nucleotide sequence: TGCAGTGCTAGAGATCTAGCGGGAACCTACGAGCAGTACTTC. The rearrangement uses TRBV20-1 and TRBJ2-7, with TRBD2 identical over 9 bases. V lost 0 bases to trimming and J lost 2 bases; unmatched junction nucleotides: 2. CDR1 and CDR2 (germline): DFQATT, SNEGSKA (reference sequence). This CDR3 has 14 residues.

This clonotype was seen once. The chain employs TRBV2 and TRBJ2-7; D is perhaps TRBD1 (6 bases). V dropped 6 bases and J dropped 5 bases, with 20 bases sitting between them. Per germline, CDR1 SNHLY and CDR2 FYNNEI. CDR3 length: 15 residues. CDR3 bases: TGTGCCAGCAGAAAGGGACCAACAGGGAGCCACGAGCAGTACTTC. It yields the protein CASRKGPTGSHEQYF.

This sequence joins TRBV18 and TRBJ2-6, with unresolved D. Germline lookup yields CDR1 KGHSH and CDR2 LQKENI. This CDR3 has 15 residues. V was trimmed by 6 bases and J by 0 bases, leaving 9 bases between them. The CDR3 is CASSGYYSGANVLTF. The CDR3 DNA reads as TGTGCCAGCTCGGGCTACTACTCTGGGGCCAACGTCCTGACTTTC. Combining the CDR3 with reference TRBV18 and TRBJ2-6 gives the whole variable domain NAGVMQNPRHLVRRRGQEARLRCSPMKGHSHVYWYRQLPEEGLKFMVYLQKENIIDESGMPKERFSAEFPKEGPSILRIQQVVRGDSAAYFCASSGYYSGANVLTFGAGSRLTVL.

The table lists this clonotype with a few counts. The chain is built from TRBV11-3 and TRBJ2-1; TRBD2 agrees at 13 bases. The CDR3 covers 15 residues. The germline CDR1 and CDR2 sequences are SGHNT and YENEEA. Unmatched junction bases numbered 6, after V lost 4 bases and J lost 9 bases. The CDR3 here is CASSSGLAGAGEQFF. In DNA form, the CDR3 reads TGTGCCAGCAGCTCCGGACTAGCGGGAGCGGGTGAGCAGTTCTTC.